Given below is one T cell receptor beta chain in context. Clones were sequenced by immunoSEQ multiplex PCR, and TCRdb holds only the in-frame ones, with some missing. The sample yields just under 150,000 clones, about 90% seen once. The sample belongs to a study of control samples from healthy donors and cancer patients. The germline V gene has CDR1 DFQATT and CDR2 SNEGSKA (reference sequence). The ends were cut back, 3 bases at V and 2 bases at J, with 16 bases in the middle. This CDR3 contains 15 residues. Material: blood. V usage is TRBV20-1 and J usage is TRBJ1-1, with a tentative D call TRBD1 (5 bases). The sequence was collected from a man between 25 and 39 years old in good health. In DNA form, the CDR3 reads TGCAGTGCTAGTTCTATCCTGGGGGGAAACACTGAAGCTTTCTTT. It encodes CSASSILGGNTEAFF.